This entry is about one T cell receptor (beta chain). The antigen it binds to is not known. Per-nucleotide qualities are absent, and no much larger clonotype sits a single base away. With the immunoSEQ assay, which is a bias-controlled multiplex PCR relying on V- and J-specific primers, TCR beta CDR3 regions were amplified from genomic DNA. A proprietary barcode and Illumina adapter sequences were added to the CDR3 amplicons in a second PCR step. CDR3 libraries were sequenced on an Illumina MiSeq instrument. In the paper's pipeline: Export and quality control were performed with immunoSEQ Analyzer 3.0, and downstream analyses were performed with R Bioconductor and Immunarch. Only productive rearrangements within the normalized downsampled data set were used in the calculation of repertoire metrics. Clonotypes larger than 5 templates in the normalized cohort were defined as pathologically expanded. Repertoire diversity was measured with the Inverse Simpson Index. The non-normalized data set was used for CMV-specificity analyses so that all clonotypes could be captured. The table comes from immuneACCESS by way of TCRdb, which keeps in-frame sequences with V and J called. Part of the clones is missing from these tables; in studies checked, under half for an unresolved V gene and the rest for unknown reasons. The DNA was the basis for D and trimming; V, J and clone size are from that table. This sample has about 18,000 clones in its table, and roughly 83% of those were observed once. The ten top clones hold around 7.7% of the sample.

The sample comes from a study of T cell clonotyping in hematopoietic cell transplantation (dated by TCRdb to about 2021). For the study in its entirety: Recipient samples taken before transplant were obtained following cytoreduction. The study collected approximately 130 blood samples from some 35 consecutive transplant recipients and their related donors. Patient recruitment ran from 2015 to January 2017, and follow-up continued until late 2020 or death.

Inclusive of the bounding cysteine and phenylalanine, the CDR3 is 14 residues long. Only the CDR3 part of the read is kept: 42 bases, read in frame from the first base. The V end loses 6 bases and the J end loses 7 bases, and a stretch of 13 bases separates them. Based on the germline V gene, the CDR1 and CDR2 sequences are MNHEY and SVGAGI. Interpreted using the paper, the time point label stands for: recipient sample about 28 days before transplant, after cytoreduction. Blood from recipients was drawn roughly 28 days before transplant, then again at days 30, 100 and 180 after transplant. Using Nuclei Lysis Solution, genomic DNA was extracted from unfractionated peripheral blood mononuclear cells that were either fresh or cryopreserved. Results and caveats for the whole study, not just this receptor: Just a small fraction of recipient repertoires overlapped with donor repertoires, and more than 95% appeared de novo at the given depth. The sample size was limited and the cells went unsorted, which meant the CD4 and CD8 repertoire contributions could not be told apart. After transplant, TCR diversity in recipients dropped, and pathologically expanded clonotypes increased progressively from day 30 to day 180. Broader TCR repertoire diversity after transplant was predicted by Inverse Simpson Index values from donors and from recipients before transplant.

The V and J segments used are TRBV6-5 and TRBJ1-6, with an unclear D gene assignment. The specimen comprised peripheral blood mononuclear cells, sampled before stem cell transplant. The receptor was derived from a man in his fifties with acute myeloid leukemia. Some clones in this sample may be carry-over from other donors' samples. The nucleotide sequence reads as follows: TGTGCCAGCAGGTACCTATATGGCAATTCACCCCTCCACTTT. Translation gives CASRYLYGNSPLHF.